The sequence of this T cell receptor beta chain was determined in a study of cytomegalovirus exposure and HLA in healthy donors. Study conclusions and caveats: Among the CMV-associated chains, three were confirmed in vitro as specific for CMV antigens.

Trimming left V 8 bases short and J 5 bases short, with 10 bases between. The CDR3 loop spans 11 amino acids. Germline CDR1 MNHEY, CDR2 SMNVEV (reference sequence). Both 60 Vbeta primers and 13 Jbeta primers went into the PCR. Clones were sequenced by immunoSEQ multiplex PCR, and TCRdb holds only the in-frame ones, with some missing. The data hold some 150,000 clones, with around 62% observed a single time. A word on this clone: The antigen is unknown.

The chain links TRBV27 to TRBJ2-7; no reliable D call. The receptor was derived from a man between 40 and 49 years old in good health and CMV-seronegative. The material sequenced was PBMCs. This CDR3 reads CASPPPHEQYF. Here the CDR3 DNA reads TGTGCCAGCCCTCCCCCCCACGAGCAGTACTTC.